What follows are 8 T cell receptor beta chains derived from one specimen sequenced in a study of Graves' ophthalmopathy and Graves' hyperthyroidism (dated by TCRdb to between 2018 and 2020). Sequenced on an Illumina HiSeq 2000. For repertoire sequencing, TCR beta CDR3 regions were amplified from RNA transcripts. HTBI primers and the Qiagen OneStep RT-PCR kit were used in a first-round RT-PCR, which was followed by a second-round multiplex PCR, size selection and purification. TCRdb reprocessing: public reads trimmed at Q25 with fastp, clones called with MiXCR, in-frame beta chains kept. Duplicate CDR3 protein sequences are folded into a single record with the most common DNA and genes. The sample profile shows hundreds of thousands of distinct CDR3 sequences; approximately 22% of them were found once. Jointly, the top ten make up around 6.5% of the sample. Sequenced input: peripheral blood. These receptors were taken from a woman between 18 and 29 years old with stable Graves' hyperthyroidism. Some clones in this sample may be carry-over from other donors' samples. Donor details come from another sample of the same person, matched by shared clones.

This clonotype occurred a few times. V is TRBV4-1 and J is TRBJ1-2; D might be TRBD1 (6 bases). This CDR3 has 15 amino acids. The ends were cut back, 2 bases at V and 8 bases at J, with 18 bases in the middle. CDR1 is MGHRA and CDR2 is YSYEKL in the germline V gene. This CDR3 reads CASSQSRGGLQGYTF. CDR3 in DNA: TGCGCCAGCAGCCAAAGCCGTGGGGGGCTACAGGGCTACACCTTC.

This clonotype was counted many times. The chain uses TRBV7-9 and TRBJ1-6, with a weak D call TRBD1 (5 bases). The ends were cut back, 6 bases at V and 7 bases at J, with 13 bases in the middle. This CDR3 is built from 14 residues. Germline values: CDR1 SEHNR, CDR2 FQNEAQ (reference sequence). The CDR3 DNA sequence: TGTGCCAGCAGACACGACAGACCCAATTCACCCCTCCACTTT. This encodes CASRHDRPNSPLHF.

This clonotype was counted many times. The V gene is TRBV6-1, the J gene TRBJ1-1, with 7 bases aligning to TRBD1. This CDR3 spans 16 amino acids. Germline V gene data show CDR1 as MNHNS and CDR2 as SASEGT. The J segment lost 1 base and the V segment lost 6 bases, leaving 11 bases of the junction unmatched. For the CDR3, the DNA is TGTGCCAGCAGGAATCGACAGGGAGGTGGGAACACTGAAGCTTTCTTT. Protein sequence: CASRNRQGGGNTEAFF.

V is TRBV7-8 and J is TRBJ2-7; 7 nucleotides agree with TRBD1. The germline V gene has CDR1 SGHVS and CDR2 FQNEAQ. The CDR3 covers 15 residues. V gave up 0 bases and J gave up 5 bases; unmatched junction bases: 7. CDR3 sequence: CASSLAEGGNHEQYF. For the CDR3, the DNA is TGTGCCAGCAGCTTAGCGGAAGGGGGCAACCACGAGCAGTACTTC.

This clonotype was detected many times. The chain combines TRBV20-1 with TRBJ1-1; D unresolved. Trimming shortened V by 0 bases and J by 4 bases, and 12 bases separated the two germline ends. The CDR3 sequence is 14 residues long. Germline CDR1 DFQATT, CDR2 SNEGSKA (reference sequence). CDR3 protein: CSARDSRRFTEAFF. DNA of the CDR3: TGCAGTGCTAGAGATTCCAGGAGGTTCACTGAAGCTTTCTTT.

This clonotype was observed many times. The chain has TRBV4-1 and TRBJ2-7, with 11 bases matching TRBD2. This CDR3 is built from 18 residues. Looked up from germline, CDR1 is MGHRA and CDR2 is YSYEKL. V was pared by 10 bases and J by 5 bases, with 22 bases of the junction left unmatched. The CDR3, as DNA: TGCGCCACCGCGGCGGGGGAACTAGCGGGAGACTTGATTAACGAGCAGTACTTC. Its protein is CATAAGELAGDLINEQYF.

The V gene is TRBV4-1, the J gene TRBJ1-1, with unresolved D. The CDR3 runs to 15 residues. In germline, CDR1 is MGHRA, CDR2 YSYEKL. V gave up 1 base and J gave up 1 base, with 10 bases separating them. DNA of the CDR3: TGCGCCAGCAGCCAAGTAATGTGGGCGAACACTGAAGCTTTCTTT. It encodes CASSQVMWANTEAFF.

This clonotype was observed at least ten times. V gene TRBV13 combines with J gene TRBJ2-2; perhaps D is TRBD1 or TRBD2 (5 bases each). The CDR3 consists of 15 residues. Looked up from germline, CDR1 is PRHDT and CDR2 is FYEKMQ (reference sequence). Deletions cut 0 bases from V and 2 bases from J, with 7 bases between. CDR3 sequence: CASSLGGDNTGELFF. The CDR3 DNA reads as TGTGCCAGCAGCTTAGGGGGGGATAACACCGGGGAGCTGTTTTTT. The whole variable domain, remainder taken from reference TRBV13 and TRBJ2-2, is AAGVIQSPRHLIKEKRETATLKCYPIPRHDTVYWYQQGPGQDPQFLISFYEKMQSDKGSIPDRFSAQQFSDYHSELNMSSLELGDSALYFCASSLGGDNTGELFFGEGSRLTVL.